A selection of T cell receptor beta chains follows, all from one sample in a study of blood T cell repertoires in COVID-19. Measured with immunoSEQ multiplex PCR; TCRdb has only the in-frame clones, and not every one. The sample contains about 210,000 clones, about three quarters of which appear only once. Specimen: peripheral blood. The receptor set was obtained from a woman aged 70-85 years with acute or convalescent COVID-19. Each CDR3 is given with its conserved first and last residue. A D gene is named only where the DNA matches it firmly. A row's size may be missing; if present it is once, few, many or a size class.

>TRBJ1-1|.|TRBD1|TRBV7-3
CASSVPGQGDTEAFF
TGTGCCAGCAGCGTCCCGGGACAGGGGGACACTGAAGCTTTCTTT
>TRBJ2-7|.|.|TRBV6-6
CASVRGDEQYF
TGTGCCAGCGTCCGGGGAGACGAGCAGTACTTC
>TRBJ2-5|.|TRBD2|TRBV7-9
CASSPKREFQETQYF
TGTGCCAGCAGCCCTAAGCGGGAGTTCCAAGAGACCCAGTACTTC
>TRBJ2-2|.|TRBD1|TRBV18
CASSPPTGSTGELFF
TGTGCCAGCTCACCACCGACAGGGTCCACCGGGGAGCTGTTTTTT
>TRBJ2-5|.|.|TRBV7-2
CASSFGQQETQYF
TGTGCCAGCAGCTTCGGACAGCAAGAGACCCAGTACTTC
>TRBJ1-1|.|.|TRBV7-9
CASSFRLNTEAFF
TGTGCCAGCAGCTTTCGGTTGAACACTGAAGCTTTCTTT
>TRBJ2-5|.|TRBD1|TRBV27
CASSLQGQGRETQYF
TGTGCCAGCAGTTTACAGGGACAGGGGAGGGAGACCCAGTACTTC
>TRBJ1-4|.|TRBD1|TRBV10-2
CASSDPGQGNEKLFF
TGCGCCAGCAGTGACCCCGGACAGGGTAATGAAAAACTGTTTTTT
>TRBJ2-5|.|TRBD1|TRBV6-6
CASTSTGGKETQYF
TGTGCCAGCACCTCGACAGGGGGAAAAGAGACCCAGTACTTC
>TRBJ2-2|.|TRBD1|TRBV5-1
CASRTGVNTGELFF
TGCGCCAGCAGGACAGGGGTCAACACCGGGGAGCTGTTTTTT
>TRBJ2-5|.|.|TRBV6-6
CASSSEFGGRETQYF
TGTGCCAGCAGTTCCGAGTTCGGGGGACGGGAGACCCAGTACTTC
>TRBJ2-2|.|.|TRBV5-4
CASSLEQNTGELFF
TGTGCCAGCAGCTTGGAACAGAACACCGGGGAGCTGTTTTTT
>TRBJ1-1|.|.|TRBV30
CAWSTTRTTGFTEAFF
TGTGCCTGGAGTACTACCCGGACAACAGGGTTCACTGAAGCTTTCTTT
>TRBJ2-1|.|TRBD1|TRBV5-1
CASSLGQGNEQFF
TGCGCCAGCAGCTTGGGACAGGGGAATGAGCAGTTCTTC
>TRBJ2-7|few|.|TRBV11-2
CASSLDRGSYEQYF
TGTGCCAGCAGCTTAGATCGGGGTAGCTACGAGCAGTACTTC
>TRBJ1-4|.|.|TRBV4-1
CASSQPIRGRNEKLFF
TGCGCCAGCAGCCAACCCATCAGGGGTCGAAATGAAAAACTGTTTTTT
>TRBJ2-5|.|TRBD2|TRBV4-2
CASSRGGTSGGAIQETQYF
TGTGCCAGCAGCCGAGGCGGGACTAGCGGGGGGGCGATCCAAGAGACCCAGTACTTC
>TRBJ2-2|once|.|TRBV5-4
CASSLTPGANTGELFF
TGTGCCAGCAGCTTGACCCCGGGGGCGAACACCGGGGAGCTGTTTTTT
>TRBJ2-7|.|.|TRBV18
CASSPDTSYEQYF
TGTGCCAGCTCACCGGACACCTCCTACGAGCAGTACTTC
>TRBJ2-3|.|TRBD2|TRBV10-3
CAINHGGAEDTQYF
TGTGCCATCAACCACGGGGGGGCCGAAGATACGCAGTATTTT
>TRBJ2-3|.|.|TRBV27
CASSFRVNPPLRDTQYF
TGTGCCAGCAGTTTCAGGGTGAACCCTCCTCTAAGAGATACGCAGTATTTT
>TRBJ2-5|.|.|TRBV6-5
CASSYSAGAQETQYF
TGTGCCAGCAGTTATAGTGCGGGGGCGCAAGAGACCCAGTACTTC
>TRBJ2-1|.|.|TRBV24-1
CATSESSSTSEQFF
TGTGCCACCAGTGAGTCTTCTAGTACGAGTGAGCAGTTCTTC
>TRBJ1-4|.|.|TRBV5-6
CASSLAGHLTATNEKLFF
TGTGCCAGCAGCTTGGCCGGACACTTGACAGCAACTAATGAAAAACTGTTTTTT
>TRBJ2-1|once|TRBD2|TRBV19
CASSMGLAGGYNEQFF
TGTGCCAGTAGTATGGGACTAGCGGGGGGTTACAATGAGCAGTTCTTC
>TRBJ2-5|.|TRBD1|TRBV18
CASSQTGIGTLETQYF
TGTGCCAGCTCACAGACAGGGATTGGAACTCTAGAGACCCAGTACTTC
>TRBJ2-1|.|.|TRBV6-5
CASRKNRENEQFF
TGTGCCAGCAGAAAAAACAGGGAGAATGAGCAGTTCTTC
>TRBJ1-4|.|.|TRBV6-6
CATSGRVNEKLFF
TGTGCCACCTCTGGCAGGGTTAATGAAAAACTGTTTTTT